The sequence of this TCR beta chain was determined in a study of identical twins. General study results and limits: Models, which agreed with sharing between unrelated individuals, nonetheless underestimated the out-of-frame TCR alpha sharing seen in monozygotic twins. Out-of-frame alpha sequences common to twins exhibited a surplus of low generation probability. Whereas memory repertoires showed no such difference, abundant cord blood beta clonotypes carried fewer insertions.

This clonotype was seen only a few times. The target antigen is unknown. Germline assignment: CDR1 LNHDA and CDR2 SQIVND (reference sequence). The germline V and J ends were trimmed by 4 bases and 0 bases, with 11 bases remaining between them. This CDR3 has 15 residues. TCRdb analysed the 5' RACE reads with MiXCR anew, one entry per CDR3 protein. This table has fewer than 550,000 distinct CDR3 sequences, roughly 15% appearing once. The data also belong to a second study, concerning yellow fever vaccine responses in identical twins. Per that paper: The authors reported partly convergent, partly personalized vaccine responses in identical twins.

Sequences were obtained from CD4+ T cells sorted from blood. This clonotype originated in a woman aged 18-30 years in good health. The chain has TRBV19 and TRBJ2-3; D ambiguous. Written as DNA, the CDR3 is TGTGCCAGTAGTACCCGAGGACGGAGCACAGATACGCAGTATTTT. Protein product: CASSTRGRSTDTQYF.